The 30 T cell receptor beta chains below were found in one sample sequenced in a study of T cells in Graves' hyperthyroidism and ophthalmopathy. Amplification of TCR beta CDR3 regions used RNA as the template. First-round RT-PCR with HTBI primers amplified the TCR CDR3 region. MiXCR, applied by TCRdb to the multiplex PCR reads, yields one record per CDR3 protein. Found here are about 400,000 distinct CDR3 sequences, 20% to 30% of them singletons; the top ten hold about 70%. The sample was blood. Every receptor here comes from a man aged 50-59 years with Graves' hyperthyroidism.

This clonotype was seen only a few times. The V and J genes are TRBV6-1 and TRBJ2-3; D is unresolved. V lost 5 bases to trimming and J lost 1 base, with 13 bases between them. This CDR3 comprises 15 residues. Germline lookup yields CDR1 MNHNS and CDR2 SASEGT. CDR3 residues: CASSYNPTGTDTQYF. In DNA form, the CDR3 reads TGTGCCAGCAGTTACAACCCCACAGGCACAGATACGCAGTATTTT.

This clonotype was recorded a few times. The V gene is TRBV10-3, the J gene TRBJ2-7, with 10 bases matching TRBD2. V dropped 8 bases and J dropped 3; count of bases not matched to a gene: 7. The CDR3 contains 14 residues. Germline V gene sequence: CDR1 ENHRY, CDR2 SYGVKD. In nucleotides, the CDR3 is TGTGCCATCGGAACCCCTAGCGGGAGCTACGAGCAGTACTTC. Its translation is CAIGTPSGSYEQYF.

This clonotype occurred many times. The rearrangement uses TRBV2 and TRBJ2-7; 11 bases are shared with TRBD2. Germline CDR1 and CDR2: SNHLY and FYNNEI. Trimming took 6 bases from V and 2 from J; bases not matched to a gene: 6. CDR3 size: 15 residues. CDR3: CASRQLAGDPYEQYF. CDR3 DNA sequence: TGTGCCAGCAGACAACTAGCGGGAGATCCCTACGAGCAGTACTTC.

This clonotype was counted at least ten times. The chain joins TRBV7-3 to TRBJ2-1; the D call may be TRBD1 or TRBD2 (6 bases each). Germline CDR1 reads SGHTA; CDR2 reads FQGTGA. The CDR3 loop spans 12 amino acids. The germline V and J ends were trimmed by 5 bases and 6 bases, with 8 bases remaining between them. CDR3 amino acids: CASSPGANEQFF. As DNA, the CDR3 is TGTGCCAGCAGCCCGGGGGCCAATGAGCAGTTCTTC.

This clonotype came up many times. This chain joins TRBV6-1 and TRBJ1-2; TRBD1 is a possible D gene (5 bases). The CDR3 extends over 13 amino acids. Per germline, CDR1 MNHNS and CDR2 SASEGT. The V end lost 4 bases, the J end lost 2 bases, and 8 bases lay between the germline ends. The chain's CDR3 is CASSVAGNYGYTF. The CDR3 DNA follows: TGTGCCAGCAGTGTTGCAGGGAACTATGGCTACACCTTC.

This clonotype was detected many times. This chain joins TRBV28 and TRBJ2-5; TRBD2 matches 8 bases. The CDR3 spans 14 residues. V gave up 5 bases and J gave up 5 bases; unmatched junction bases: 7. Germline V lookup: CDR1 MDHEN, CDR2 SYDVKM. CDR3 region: CASSPGAGVETQYF. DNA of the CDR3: TGTGCCAGCAGTCCAGGAGCGGGAGTTGAGACCCAGTACTTC.

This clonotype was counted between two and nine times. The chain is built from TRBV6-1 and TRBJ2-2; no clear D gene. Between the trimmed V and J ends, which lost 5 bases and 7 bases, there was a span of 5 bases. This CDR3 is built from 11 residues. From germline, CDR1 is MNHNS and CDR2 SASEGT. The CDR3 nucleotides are TGTGCCAGCAGTTATGGCGGGGAGCTGTTTTTT. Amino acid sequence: CASSYGGELFF.

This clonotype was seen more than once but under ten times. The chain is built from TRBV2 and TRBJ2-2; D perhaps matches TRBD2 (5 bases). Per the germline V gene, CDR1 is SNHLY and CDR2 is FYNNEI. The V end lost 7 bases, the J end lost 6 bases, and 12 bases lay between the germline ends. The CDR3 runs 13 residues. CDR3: CASKRELAGELFF. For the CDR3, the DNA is TGTGCCAGCAAGAGGGAGCTGGCCGGGGAGCTGTTTTTT.

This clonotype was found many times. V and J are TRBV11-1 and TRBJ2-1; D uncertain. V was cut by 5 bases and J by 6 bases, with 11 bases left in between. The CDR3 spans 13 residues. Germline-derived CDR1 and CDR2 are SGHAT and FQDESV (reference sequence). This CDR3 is CASSLSTLNEQFF. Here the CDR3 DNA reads TGTGCCAGCAGCCTCAGTACACTCAATGAGCAGTTCTTC.

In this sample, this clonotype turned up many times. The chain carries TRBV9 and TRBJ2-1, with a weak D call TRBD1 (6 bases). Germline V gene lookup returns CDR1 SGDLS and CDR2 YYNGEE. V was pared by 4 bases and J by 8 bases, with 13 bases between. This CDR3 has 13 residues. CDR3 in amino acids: CASSRGFRDEQFF. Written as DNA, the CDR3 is TGTGCCAGCAGCAGGGGGTTTCGGGATGAGCAGTTCTTC.

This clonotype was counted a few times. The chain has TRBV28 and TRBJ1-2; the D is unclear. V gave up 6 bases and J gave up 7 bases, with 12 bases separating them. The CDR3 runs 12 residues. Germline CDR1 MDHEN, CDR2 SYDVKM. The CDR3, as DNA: TGTGCCAGCAGCGCCGGAGGTCGTGGCTACACCTTC. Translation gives CASSAGGRGYTF.

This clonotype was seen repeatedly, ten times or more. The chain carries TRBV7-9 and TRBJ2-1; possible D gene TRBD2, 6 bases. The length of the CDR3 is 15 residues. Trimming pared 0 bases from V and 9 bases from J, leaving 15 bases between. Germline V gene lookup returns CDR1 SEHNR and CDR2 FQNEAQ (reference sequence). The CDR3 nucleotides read TGTGCCAGCAGCTTAGCGGGAGGCGATGTGGGTGAGCAGTTCTTC. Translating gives CASSLAGGDVGEQFF.

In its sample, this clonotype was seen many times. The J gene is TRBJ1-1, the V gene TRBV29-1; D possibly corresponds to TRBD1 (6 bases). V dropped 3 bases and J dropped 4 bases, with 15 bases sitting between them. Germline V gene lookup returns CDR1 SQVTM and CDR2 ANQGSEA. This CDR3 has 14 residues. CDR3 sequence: CSVDGVPGVTEAFF. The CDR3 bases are TGCAGCGTTGATGGGGTGCCAGGGGTCACTGAAGCTTTCTTT.

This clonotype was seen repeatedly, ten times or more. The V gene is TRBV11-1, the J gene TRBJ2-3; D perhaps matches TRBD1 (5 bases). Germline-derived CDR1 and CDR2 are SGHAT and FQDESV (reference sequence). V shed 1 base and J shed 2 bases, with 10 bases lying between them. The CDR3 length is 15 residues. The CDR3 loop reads CASSLGQGSTDTQYF. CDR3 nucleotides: TGTGCCAGCAGCTTAGGGCAGGGTTCCACAGATACGCAGTATTTT.

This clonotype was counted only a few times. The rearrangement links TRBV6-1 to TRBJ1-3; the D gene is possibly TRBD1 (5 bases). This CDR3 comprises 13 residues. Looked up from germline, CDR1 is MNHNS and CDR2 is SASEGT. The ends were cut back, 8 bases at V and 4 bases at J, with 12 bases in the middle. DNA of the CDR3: TGTGCCAGCTCACAGGATGGAGGAAACACCATATATTTT. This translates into CASSQDGGNTIYF.

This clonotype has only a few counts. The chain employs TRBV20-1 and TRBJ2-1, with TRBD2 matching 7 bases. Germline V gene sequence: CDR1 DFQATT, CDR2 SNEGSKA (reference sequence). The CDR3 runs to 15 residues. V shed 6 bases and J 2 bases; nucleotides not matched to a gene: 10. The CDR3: CSASQTSVPYNEQFF. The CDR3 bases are TGCAGTGCCTCGCAAACTAGCGTTCCCTACAATGAGCAGTTCTTC.

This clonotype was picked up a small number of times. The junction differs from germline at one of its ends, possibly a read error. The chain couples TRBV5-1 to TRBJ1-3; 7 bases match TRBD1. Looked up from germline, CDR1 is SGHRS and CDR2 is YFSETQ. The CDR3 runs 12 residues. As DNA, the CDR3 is TGCGCCAGCAGCTTGGATGGTTGGGACAGAAATTTT. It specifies CASSLDGWDRNF.

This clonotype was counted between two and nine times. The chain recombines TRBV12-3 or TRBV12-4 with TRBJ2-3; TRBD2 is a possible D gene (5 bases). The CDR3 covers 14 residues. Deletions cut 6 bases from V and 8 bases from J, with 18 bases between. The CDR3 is CASSPPAEEGTQYF. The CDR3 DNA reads TGTGCCAGCAGCCCGCCGGCGGAGGAAGGTACGCAGTATTTT.

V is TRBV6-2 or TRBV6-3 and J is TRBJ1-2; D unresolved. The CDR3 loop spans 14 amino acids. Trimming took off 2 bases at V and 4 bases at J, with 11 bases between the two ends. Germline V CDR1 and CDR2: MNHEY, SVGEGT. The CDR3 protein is CASSYHRVRYGYTF. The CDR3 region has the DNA TGTGCCAGCAGTTACCACAGAGTTCGCTATGGCTACACCTTC.

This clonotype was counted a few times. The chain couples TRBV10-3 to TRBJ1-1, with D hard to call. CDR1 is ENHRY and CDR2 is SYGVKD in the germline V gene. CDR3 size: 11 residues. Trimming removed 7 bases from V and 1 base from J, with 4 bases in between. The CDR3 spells CAIMANTEAFF. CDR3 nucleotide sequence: TGTGCCATCATGGCGAACACTGAAGCTTTCTTT.

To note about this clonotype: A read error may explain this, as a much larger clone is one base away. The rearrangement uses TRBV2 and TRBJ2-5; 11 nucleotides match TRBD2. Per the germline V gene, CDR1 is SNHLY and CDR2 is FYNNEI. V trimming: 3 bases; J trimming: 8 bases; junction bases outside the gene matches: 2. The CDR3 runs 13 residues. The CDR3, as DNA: TGTGCCAGCAGTGAGGGGACTAGCGGTACCCAGTACTTC. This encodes CASSEGTSGTQYF.

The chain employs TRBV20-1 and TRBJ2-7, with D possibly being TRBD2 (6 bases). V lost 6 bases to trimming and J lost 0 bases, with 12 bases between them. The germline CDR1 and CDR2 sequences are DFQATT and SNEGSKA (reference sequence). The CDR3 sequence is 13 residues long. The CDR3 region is CSAHGTASYEQYF. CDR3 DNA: TGCAGTGCGCACGGGACTGCCTCCTACGAGCAGTACTTC.

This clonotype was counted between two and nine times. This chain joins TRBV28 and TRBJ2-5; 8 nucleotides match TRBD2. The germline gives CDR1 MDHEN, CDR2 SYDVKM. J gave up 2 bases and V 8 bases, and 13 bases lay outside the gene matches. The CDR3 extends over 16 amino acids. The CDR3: CASGYFSGREQETQYF. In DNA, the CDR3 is TGTGCCAGCGGCTACTTCAGCGGGAGAGAACAAGAGACCCAGTACTTC.

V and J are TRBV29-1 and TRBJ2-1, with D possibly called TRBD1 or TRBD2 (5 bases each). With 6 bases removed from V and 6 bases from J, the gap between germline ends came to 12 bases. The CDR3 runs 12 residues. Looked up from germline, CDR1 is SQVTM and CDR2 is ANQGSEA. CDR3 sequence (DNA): TGCAGCGTAGCGAGGGGCCGCAATGAGCAGTTCTTC. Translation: CSVARGRNEQFF.

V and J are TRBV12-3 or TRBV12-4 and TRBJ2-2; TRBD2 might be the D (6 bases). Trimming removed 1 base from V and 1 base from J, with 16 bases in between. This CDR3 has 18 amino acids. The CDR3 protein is CASSLDFRRERNTGELFF. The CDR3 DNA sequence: TGTGCCAGCAGTTTAGATTTCAGGAGGGAACGGAACACCGGGGAGCTGTTTTTT.

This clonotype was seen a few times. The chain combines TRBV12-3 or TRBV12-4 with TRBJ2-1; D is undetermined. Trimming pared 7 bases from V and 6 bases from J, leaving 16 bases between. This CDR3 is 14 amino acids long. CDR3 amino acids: CASTPNVAPNEQFF. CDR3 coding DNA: TGTGCCAGCACCCCCAATGTGGCTCCCAATGAGCAGTTCTTC.

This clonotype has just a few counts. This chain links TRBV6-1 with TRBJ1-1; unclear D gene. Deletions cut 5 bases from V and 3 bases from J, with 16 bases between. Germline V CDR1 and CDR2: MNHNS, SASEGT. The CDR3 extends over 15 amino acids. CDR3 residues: CASSQLGGLDTEAFF. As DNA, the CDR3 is TGTGCCAGCAGTCAACTAGGAGGGCTCGACACTGAAGCTTTCTTT.

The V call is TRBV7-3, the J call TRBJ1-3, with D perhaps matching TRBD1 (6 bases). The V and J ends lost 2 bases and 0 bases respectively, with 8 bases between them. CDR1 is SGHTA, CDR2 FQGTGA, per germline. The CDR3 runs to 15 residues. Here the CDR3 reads CASSLQGSSGNTIYF. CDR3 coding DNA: TGTGCCAGCAGCTTACAGGGGAGCTCTGGAAACACCATATATTTT.

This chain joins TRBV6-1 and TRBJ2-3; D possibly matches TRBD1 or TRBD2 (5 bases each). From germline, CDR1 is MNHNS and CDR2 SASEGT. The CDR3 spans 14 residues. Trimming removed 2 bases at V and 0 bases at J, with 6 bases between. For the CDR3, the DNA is TGTGCCAGCAGTGAAAGGGACAGCACAGATACGCAGTATTTT. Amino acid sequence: CASSERDSTDTQYF.

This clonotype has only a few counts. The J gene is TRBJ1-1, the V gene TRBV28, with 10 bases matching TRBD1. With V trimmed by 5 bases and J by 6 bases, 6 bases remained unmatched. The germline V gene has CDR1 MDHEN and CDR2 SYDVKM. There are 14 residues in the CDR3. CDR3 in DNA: TGTGCCAGCAGTCTTCTGACAGGGGGCCCTGAAGCTTTCTTT. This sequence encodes CASSLLTGGPEAFF.